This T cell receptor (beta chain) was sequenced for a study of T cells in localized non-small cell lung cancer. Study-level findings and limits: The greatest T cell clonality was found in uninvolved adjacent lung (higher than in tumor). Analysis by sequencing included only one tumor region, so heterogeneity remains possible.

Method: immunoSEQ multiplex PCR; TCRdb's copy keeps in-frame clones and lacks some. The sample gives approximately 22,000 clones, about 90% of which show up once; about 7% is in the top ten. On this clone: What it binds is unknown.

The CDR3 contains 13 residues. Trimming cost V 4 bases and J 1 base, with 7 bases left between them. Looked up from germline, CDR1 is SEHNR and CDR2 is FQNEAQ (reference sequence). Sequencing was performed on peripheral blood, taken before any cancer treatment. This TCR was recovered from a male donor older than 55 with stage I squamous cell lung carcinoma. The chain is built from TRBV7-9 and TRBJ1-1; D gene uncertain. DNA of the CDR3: TGTGCCAGCAGCTCCCTTAAGAACACTGAAGCTTTCTTT. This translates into CASSSLKNTEAFF.